This TCR beta chain was captured in a study of T cell responses to AZD1222 COVID-19 vaccine. Findings of the study overall: Only a handful of individuals given AZD1222 were seropositive at baseline. Nearly half of unique spike-specific TCRs reportedly avoided B.1.351 and B.1.1.7 mutated regions. Researchers took repertoire samples only after the peak T cell response had come. Donors were largely white British and mainly female; clonal diversity was possibly underestimated.

Germline V gene sequence: CDR1 SEHNR, CDR2 FQNEAQ (reference sequence). Trimming left V 3 bases short and J 2 bases short, with 13 bases between. The CDR3 has 15 amino acids. A remark on this clone: No antigen is known for it.

Some clones are missing from TCRdb's copy, which holds only in-frame ones; the method was immunoSEQ multiplex PCR. In the table there are about 40,000 clones, approximately 85% of which are singletons. This sequence was found in an adult who received the MenACWY meningococcal vaccine as a control. The chain combines TRBV7-9 with TRBJ1-1; D not resolved. The sequencing here drew on peripheral blood, taken 28 days after the second dose of the MenACWY control vaccine. The CDR3 DNA is TGTGCCAGCAGCTTGGGGATTGGGAAAAACACTGAAGCTTTCTTT. Protein product: CASSLGIGKNTEAFF.